This T cell receptor beta chain was retrieved from a study of T cell changes during pregnancy in multiple sclerosis. Here immunoSEQ multiplex PCR was the method, and the copy in TCRdb shows in-frame clones only, minus some. The repertoire holds 55,000 to 65,000 clones, with around 92% as singletons. With V trimmed by 3 bases and J by 6 bases, 13 bases remained unmatched. The CDR3 has 16 residues. Germline lookup yields CDR1 PRHDT and CDR2 FYEKMQ (reference sequence). The chain joins TRBV13 to TRBJ2-7, with 8 bases lining up with TRBD1. The sequence was obtained from a female donor with multiple sclerosis, enrolled in a pregnancy study. This sample comprised peripheral blood, obtained in the first trimester of pregnancy. In DNA, the CDR3 is TGTGCCAGCAGCTTCTTCCCCGGGACAGGCCTTGGCGAGCAGTACTTC. Its protein is CASSFFPGTGLGEQYF.